These T cell receptor beta chains were read from a single sample in a study of blood T cells in healthy people across ages. MiXCR was run by TCRdb on the 5' RACE reads, yielding one entry per CDR3 protein. The sample consists of around 1,700,000 distinct CDR3 sequences, 28% of them appearing once. The sequencing input was blood. These receptors were collected from a woman aged 25 to 39 in good health. The conserved cysteine and the conserved F or W are not part of the CDR3 here.

TRBV7-2	TRBJ2-7	ASGSRGPSSYNEQY
TRBV6-1	TRBJ2-1	ASSVVTGDDEQF
TRBV29-1	TRBJ1-4	SVERTRTTNEKLF
TRBV29-1	TRBJ2-7	SVEGRGLHEQY
TRBV6-5	.	ASSYTWGEATQY
TRBV20-1	TRBJ2-5	SAAIREGTYNEQY
TRBV28	TRBJ1-2	ASSITTVGYT
TRBV6-2/TRBV6-3	TRBJ2-1	ASYSWKSSYNEQF
TRBV29-1	TRBJ2-3	SVEARTGTDTQY
TRBV18	TRBJ2-1	ASLGQGNNEQF